The clone carrying this T cell receptor (beta chain) was observed at least ten times. Amplification of the TCR beta CDR3 regions used RNA transcripts (as template). Amplification began with first-round RT-PCR using HTBI primers, then second-round multiplex PCR was performed. TCRdb recomputed calls from the multiplex PCR reads with MiXCR, one row per CDR3 protein. Of hundreds of thousands of distinct CDR3 sequences listed, roughly two fifths are singletons. The sample belongs to a study of Graves' ophthalmopathy and Graves' hyperthyroidism. About the study: No treatment had been given when peripheral blood was collected at initial diagnosis.

V gave up 3 bases and J gave up 4 bases, with 12 bases separating them. Germline V CDR1 and CDR2: DFQATT, SNEGSKA (reference sequence). The CDR3 covers 13 residues. This chain links TRBV20-1 with TRBJ1-1; D might be TRBD1 (6 bases). The receptor was derived from an adult man with Graves' ophthalmopathy. Sample: peripheral blood. CDR3 region: CSASRGAGTEAFF. In DNA form, the CDR3 reads TGCAGTGCTAGTCGGGGGGCCGGCACTGAAGCTTTCTTT.